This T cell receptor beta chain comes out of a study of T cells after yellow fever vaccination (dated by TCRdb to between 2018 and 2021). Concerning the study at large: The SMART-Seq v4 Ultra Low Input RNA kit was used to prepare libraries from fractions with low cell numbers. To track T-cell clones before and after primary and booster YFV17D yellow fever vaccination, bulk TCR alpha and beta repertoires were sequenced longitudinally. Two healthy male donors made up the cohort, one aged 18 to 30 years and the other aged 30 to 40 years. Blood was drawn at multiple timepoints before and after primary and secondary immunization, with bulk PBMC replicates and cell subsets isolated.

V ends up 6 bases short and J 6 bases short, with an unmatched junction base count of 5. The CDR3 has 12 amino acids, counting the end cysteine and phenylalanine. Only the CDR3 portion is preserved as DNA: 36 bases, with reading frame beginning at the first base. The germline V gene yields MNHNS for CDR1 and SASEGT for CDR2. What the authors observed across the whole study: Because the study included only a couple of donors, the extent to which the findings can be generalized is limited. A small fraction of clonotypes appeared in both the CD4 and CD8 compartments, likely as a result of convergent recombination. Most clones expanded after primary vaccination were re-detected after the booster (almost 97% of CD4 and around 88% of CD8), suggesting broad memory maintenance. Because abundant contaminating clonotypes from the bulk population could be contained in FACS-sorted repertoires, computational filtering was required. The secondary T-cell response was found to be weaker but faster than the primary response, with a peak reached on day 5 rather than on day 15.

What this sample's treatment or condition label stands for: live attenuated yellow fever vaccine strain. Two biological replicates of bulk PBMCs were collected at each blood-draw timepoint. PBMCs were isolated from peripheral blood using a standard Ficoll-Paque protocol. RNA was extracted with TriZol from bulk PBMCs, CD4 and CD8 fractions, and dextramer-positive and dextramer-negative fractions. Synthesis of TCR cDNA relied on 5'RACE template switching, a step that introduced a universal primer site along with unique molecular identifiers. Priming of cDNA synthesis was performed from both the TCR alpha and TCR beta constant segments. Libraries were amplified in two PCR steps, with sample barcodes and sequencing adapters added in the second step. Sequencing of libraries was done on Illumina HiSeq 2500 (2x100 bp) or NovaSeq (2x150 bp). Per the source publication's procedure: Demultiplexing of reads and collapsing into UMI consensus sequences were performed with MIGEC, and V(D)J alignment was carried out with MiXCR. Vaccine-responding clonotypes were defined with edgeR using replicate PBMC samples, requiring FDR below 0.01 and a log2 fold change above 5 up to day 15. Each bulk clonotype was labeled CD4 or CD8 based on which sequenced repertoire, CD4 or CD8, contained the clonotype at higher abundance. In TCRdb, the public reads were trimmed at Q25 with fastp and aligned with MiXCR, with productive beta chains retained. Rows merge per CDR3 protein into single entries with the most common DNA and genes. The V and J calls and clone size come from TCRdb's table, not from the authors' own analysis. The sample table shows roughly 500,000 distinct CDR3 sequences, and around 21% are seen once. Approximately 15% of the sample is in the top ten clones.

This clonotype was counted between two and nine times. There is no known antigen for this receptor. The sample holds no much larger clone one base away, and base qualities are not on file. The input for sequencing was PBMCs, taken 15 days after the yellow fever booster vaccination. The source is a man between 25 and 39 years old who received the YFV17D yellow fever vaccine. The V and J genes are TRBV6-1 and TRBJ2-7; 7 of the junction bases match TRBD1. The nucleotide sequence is TGTGCCAGCAGCGACAGGGTTGCCGAGCAGTACTTC. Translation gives CASSDRVAEQYF.